The T cell receptor beta chain described here comes from a study of shared clonotypes between healthy human individuals. Study-wide context: The study used three CD4 naive, three CD4 memory, two CD8 naive and one CD8 memory plate per donor.

Methods used by the authors: Junction-only immunoSEQ data arrived without quality scores, meaning filtering differed. The protocol was immunoSEQ multiplex PCR, while the TCRdb copy is restricted to in-frame clones and leaves out a portion. V and J calls and clone size are given by that table; D and trimming were obtained from the DNA. The sample shows around 120,000 clones, approximately 65% of them seen only once. Germline assignment: CDR1 SGHRS and CDR2 YFSETQ. This CDR3 comprises 11 residues. The V end was cut by 5 bases, the J end by 6 bases, with 8 bases between. Sequenced input: memory CD8+ T cells sorted from blood. As to subset: CD45RO+ cells pooled with CCR7-negative TemRA cells. The chain combines TRBV5-1 with TRBJ1-1; D is possibly TRBD1 (5 bases). This TCR was recovered from a woman aged 25-40 years in good health. In nucleotides, the CDR3 is TGCGCCAGCAGAAGAGGGGCTGAAGCTTTCTTT. Translated, it gives CASRRGAEAFF.